This T cell receptor beta chain was sequenced in a study of OX40 agonist ivuxolimab in advanced cancers. Study as a whole: Patient treatment consisted of intravenous ivuxolimab administration every 2 weeks at 0.01 to 10 mg/kg. The group had a mean age of about 65 years, ranged from roughly 23 to 79, and was around 86% male.

Autoimmune disease history or systemic immunosuppression disqualified patients. The V end was cut by 6 bases, the J end by 1 base, with 10 bases between. This CDR3 region has 14 residues. Germline CDR1 is MNHEY and CDR2 is SVGAGI. Produced via immunoSEQ multiplex PCR; TCRdb's table is partial and in-frame only. Here the sample spans over 85,000 clones, more than 70% being singletons. The clonotype originates from an adult with an advanced solid tumor such as melanoma, head and neck, liver or kidney cancer. The rearrangement joins TRBV6-5 to TRBJ2-1, with a tentative D call TRBD2 (6 bases). The sequences come from CD4+ or CD8+ T cells sorted from blood, collected in a trial of the OX40 agonist ivuxolimab. The DNA of the CDR3 is TGTGCCAGCAGACAGGCGGGATCCTACAATGAGCAGTTCTTC. Amino acid sequence: CASRQAGSYNEQFF.